These 8 T cell receptor beta chains came from one sample sequenced in a study of shared clonotypes between healthy human individuals. Here immunoSEQ multiplex PCR was the method, and the copy in TCRdb shows in-frame clones only, minus some. The profile shows about 520,000 clones, 70% to 80% of them singletons. Specimen: PBMCs. The receptors shown here come from a woman aged 40 to 50 in good health. Some clones in this sample may be carry-over from other donors' samples.

The chain is built from TRBV7-8 and TRBJ2-2; 11 bases are a match to TRBD2. V lost 5 bases, J lost 2 bases, and 4 bases stayed unmatched. Germline values: CDR1 SGHVS, CDR2 FQNEAQ. The length of the CDR3 is 16 residues. The CDR3 sequence: CASSLGLAGNTGELFF. CDR3 coding DNA: TGTGCCAGCAGCCTAGGACTAGCGGGTAACACCGGGGAGCTGTTTTTT.

The gene calls are TRBV11-3 and TRBJ2-2, with 8 bases fitting TRBD2. Germline V gene data show CDR1 as SGHNT and CDR2 as YENEEA. CDR3 length equals 16 residues. V lost 5 bases and J lost 5; bases outside the gene matches: 10. The CDR3 spells CASSMQGAGGTGELFF. For the CDR3, the DNA is TGTGCCAGCAGCATGCAGGGCGCGGGGGGTACCGGGGAGCTGTTTTTT.

The V and J genes are TRBV5-4 and TRBJ1-1; D is ambiguous. The CDR3 spans 13 residues. Germline CDR1 and CDR2: SGHNT and YYREEE (reference sequence). Trimming removed 3 bases from V and 5 bases from J, with 11 bases in between. DNA for the CDR3: TGTGCCAGCAGCTACACTCGGAGTACTGAAGCTTTCTTT. Its protein is CASSYTRSTEAFF.

This clone has only one observation. The chain uses TRBV5-8 and TRBJ1-1; D not certain. Trimming removed 0 bases at V and 7 bases at J, with 10 bases between. The CDR3 has 13 amino acids. The germline gives CDR1 SGHTS, CDR2 YDEGEE. CDR3 sequence: CASSLGRHSEAFF. In nucleotides, the CDR3 is TGTGCCAGCAGCTTGGGCCGACACAGTGAAGCTTTCTTT.

V usage is TRBV28 and J usage is TRBJ2-7, with TRBD1 as a possible D gene (6 bases). Trimming shortened V by 6 bases and J by 2 bases, and 14 bases separated the two germline ends. Germline assignment: CDR1 MDHEN and CDR2 SYDVKM. This CDR3 spans 14 amino acids. The CDR3 DNA sequence: TGTGCCAGCAGACGGCCAGGACAGACCTACGAGCAGTACTTC. Its translation is CASRRPGQTYEQYF.

Comment on this clone: Other nucleotide sequences in the sample specify the same CDR3. V usage is TRBV5-1 and J usage is TRBJ2-7; D possibly corresponds to TRBD1 (6 bases). Trimming shortened V by 3 bases and J by 4 bases, and 8 bases separated the two germline ends. Germline CDR1 SGHRS, CDR2 YFSETQ. The CDR3 consists of 12 residues. The CDR3 protein is CASSSDSYEQYF. Here the CDR3 DNA reads TGCGCCAGCAGCTCGGACAGTTACGAGCAGTACTTC.

The chain is built from TRBV10-3 and TRBJ1-1; no definite D call. Germline V gene sequence: CDR1 ENHRY, CDR2 SYGVKD. The CDR3 contains 12 residues. V dropped 6 bases and J dropped 3 bases, with 8 bases sitting between them. The CDR3 sequence: CAIRTGDTEAFF. As DNA, the CDR3 is TGTGCCATCAGAACTGGGGACACTGAAGCTTTCTTT.

The rearrangement uses TRBV5-1 and TRBJ1-2; D might be TRBD1 (5 bases). V was cut by 0 bases and J by 4 bases, with 7 bases left in between. Per the germline V gene, CDR1 is SGHRS and CDR2 is YFSETQ. The CDR3 runs to 13 residues. CDR3: CASSLEGTYGYTF. The CDR3 nucleotides are TGCGCCAGCAGCTTGGAAGGGACCTATGGCTACACCTTC.